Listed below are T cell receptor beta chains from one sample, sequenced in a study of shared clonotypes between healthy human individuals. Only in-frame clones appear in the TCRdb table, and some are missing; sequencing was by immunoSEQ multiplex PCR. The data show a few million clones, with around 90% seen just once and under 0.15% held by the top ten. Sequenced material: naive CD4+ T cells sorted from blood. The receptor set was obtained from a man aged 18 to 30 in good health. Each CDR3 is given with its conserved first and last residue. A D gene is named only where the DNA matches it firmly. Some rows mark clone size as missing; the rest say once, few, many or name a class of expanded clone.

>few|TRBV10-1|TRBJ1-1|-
CASSENANTEAFF
TGCGCCAGCAGTGAGAACGCTAACACTGAAGCTTTCTTT
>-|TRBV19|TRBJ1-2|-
CASSIGQDSYGYTF
TGTGCCAGTAGTATAGGTCAGGACTCATATGGCTACACCTTC
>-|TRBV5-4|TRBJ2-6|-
CASSPDMGTNVLTF
TGTGCCAGCAGCCCTGATATGGGGACCAACGTCCTGACTTTC
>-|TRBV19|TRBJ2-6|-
CASSIRGTGANVLTF
TGTGCCAGTAGTATTCGGGGGACTGGGGCCAACGTCCTGACTTTC
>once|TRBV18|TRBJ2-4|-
CASSPPGGSVENIQYF
TGTGCCAGCTCACCCCCCGGAGGCAGTGTAGAAAACATTCAGTACTTC
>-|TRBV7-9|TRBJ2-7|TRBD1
CASSFRGLYEQYF
TGTGCCAGCAGTTTCAGGGGGCTCTACGAGCAGTACTTC
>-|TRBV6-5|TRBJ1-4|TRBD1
CASKPGQGANEKLFF
TGTGCCAGCAAACCCGGACAGGGGGCGAATGAAAAACTGTTTTTT
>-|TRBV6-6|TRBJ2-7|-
CASSLGRGPVSYEQYF
TGTGCCAGCAGCCTAGGTAGGGGCCCCGTCTCCTACGAGCAGTACTTC
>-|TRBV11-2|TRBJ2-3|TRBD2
CASSLERGSTDTQYF
TGTGCCAGCAGCTTGGAGCGGGGTTCCACAGATACGCAGTATTTT
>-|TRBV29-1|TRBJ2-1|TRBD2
CSVEGRLAGGAFF
TGCAGCGTTGAAGGCCGACTAGCGGGGGGAGCGTTCTTC
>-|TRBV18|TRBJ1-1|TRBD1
CASVGTGVTEAFF
TGTGCCAGTGTCGGGACAGGGGTTACTGAAGCTTTCTTT
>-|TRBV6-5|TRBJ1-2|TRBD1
CASSYTGQGALGYTF
TGTGCCAGCAGTTACACGGGACAGGGGGCTCTTGGCTACACCTTC
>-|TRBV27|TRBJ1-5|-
CASSLSSSQQPQHF
TGTGCCAGCAGTTTATCGAGCAGCCAACAGCCCCAGCATTTT
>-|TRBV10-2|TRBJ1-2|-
CASSESSPQGSYTF
TGCGCCAGCAGTGAGTCATCGCCCCAAGGGAGCTACACCTTC
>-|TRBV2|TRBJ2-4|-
CASRAVGLEPNIQYF
TGTGCCAGCAGGGCCGTAGGACTCGAGCCAAACATTCAGTACTTC
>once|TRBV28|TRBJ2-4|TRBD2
CASRRESTEGLAKNIQYF
TGTGCCAGCAGGCGGGAGAGTACAGAAGGCCTAGCCAAAAACATTCAGTACTTC
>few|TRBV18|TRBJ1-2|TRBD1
CASSLTGEPYGYTF
TGTGCCAGCTCACTGACAGGGGAGCCCTATGGCTACACCTTC
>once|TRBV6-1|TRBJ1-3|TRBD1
CASSGRDRGNTIYF
TGTGCCAGCAGTGGCCGGGACAGGGGGAACACCATATATTTT
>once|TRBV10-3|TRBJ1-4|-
CAISGRDEKLFF
TGTGCCATCAGTGGTCGGGACGAAAAACTGTTTTTT
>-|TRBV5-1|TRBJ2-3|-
CASSPTGLSTDTQYF
TGCGCCAGCAGCCCCACAGGGTTAAGCACAGATACGCAGTATTTT
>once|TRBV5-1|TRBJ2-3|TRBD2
CASSPGLAGDTDTQYF
TGCGCCAGCAGCCCGGGACTAGCGGGGGATACAGATACGCAGTATTTT
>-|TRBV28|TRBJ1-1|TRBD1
CASSLGTGPRTEAFF
TGTGCCAGCAGTCTCGGGACAGGTCCGCGGACTGAAGCTTTCTTT
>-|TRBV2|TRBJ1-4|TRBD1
CASRDRTGVEKLFF
TGTGCCAGCAGGGACAGGACAGGAGTCGAAAAACTGTTTTTT
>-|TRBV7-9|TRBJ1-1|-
CASMSGFLEAFF
TGTGCCAGCATGTCAGGGTTCCTTGAAGCTTTCTTT
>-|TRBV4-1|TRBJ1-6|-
CASSQESPQLAAYNSPLHF
TGCGCCAGCAGCCAAGAGAGTCCACAATTGGCGGCCTATAATTCACCCCTCCACTTT
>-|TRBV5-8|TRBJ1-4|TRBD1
CASSPGQGPFGEKLFF
TGTGCCAGCAGCCCGGGACAGGGGCCTTTCGGTGAAAAACTGTTTTTT
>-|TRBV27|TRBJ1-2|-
CASSLREGWSGYTF
TGTGCCAGCAGTTTACGGGAAGGATGGAGTGGCTACACCTTC
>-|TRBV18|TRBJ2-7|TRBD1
CASSRSGQGVSYEQYF
TGTGCCAGCTCCCGATCGGGACAGGGGGTTTCCTACGAGCAGTACTTC
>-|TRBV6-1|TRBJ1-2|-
CASSEGDGPYGYTF
TGTGCCAGCAGTGAAGGGGACGGTCCCTATGGCTACACCTTC
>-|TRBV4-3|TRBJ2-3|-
CASSQEPQFGSSDTQYF
TGCGCCAGCAGCCAGGAGCCTCAATTCGGGAGCTCAGATACGCAGTATTTT
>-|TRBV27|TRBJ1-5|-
CASSLEGFSNQPQHF
TGTGCCAGCAGTCTCGAAGGGTTTAGCAATCAGCCCCAGCATTTT
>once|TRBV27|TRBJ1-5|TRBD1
CASSLSWGQGRGQPQHF
TGTGCCAGCAGTTTAAGTTGGGGACAGGGGAGGGGGCAGCCCCAGCATTTT
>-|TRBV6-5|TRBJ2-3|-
CASSRSPRTDTQYF
TGTGCCAGCAGTCGCTCGCCACGCACAGATACGCAGTATTTT
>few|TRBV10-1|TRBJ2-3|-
CASSERRGDTQYF
TGCGCCAGCAGTGAACGAAGGGGAGATACGCAGTATTTT
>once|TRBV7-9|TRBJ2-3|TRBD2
CASSQSGVSTDTQYF
TGTGCCAGCAGCCAAAGCGGGGTAAGCACAGATACGCAGTATTTT
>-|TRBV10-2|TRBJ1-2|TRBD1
CASSEGDRIYYGYTF
TGCGCCAGCAGTGAAGGGGACAGGATCTACTATGGCTACACCTTC
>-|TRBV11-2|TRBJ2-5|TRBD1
CASRTSTGGPQETQYF
TGTGCCAGCAGAACCTCGACAGGGGGTCCTCAAGAGACCCAGTACTTC
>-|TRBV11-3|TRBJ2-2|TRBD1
CASSAGGLRAGELFF
TGTGCCAGCAGCGCAGGGGGTTTACGGGCCGGGGAGCTGTTTTTT
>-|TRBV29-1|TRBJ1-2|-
CSVEGSVYGYTF
TGCAGCGTTGAAGGGTCCGTCTATGGCTACACCTTC
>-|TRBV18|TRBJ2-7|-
CASSSGRNSYEQYF
TGTGCCAGCTCATCTGGACGGAATTCCTACGAGCAGTACTTC
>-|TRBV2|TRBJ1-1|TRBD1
CASSPGTGRGNTEAFF
TGTGCCAGCAGCCCCGGGACAGGGAGGGGGAACACTGAAGCTTTCTTT
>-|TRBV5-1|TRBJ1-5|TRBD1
CASSLEGARYQPQHF
TGCGCCAGCAGCCTAGAGGGGGCGCGTTATCAGCCCCAGCATTTT
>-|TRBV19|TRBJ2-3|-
CASSWLASTDTQYF
TGTGCCAGTAGTTGGTTAGCGAGCACAGATACGCAGTATTTT
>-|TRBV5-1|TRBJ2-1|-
CASSPGDEAQNEQFF
TGCGCCAGCAGCCCGGGGGACGAGGCCCAAAATGAGCAGTTCTTC
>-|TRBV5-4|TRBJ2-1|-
CASSRSELGYNEQFF
TGTGCCAGCAGCCGATCAGAACTAGGCTACAATGAGCAGTTCTTC
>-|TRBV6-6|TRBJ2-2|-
CASSPPANTGELFF
TGTGCCAGCAGCCCCCCAGCGAACACCGGGGAGCTGTTTTTT
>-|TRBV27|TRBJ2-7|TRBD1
CASSDVRTGRYEQYF
TGTGCCAGCAGTGACGTCCGGACAGGGAGGTACGAGCAGTACTTC
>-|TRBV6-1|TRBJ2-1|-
CASTLETEQFF
TGTGCCAGCACCTTAGAAACTGAGCAGTTCTTC
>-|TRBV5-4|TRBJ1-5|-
CASSLWGNQPQHF
TGTGCCAGCAGCTTGTGGGGAAATCAGCCCCAGCATTTT
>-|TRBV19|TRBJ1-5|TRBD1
CASSPGTGISNQPQHF
TGTGCCAGTAGTCCGGGGACAGGTATAAGCAATCAGCCCCAGCATTTT
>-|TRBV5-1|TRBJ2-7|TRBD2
CASSLGEGLREQYF
TGCGCCAGCAGCCTAGGAGAGGGACTACGCGAGCAGTACTTC
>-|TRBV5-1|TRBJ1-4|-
CASSLETGLRDEKLFF
TGCGCCAGCAGCTTGGAAACCGGCCTCAGGGATGAAAAACTGTTTTTT
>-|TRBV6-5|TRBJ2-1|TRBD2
CASSYSDSGGGKQFF
TGTGCCAGCAGTTACTCGGATAGCGGGGGGGGAAAGCAGTTCTTC
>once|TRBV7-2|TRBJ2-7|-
CASSPIFGSYEQYF
TGTGCCAGCAGCCCCATTTTTGGGTCCTACGAGCAGTACTTC
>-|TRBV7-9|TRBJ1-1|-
CASSLEPLNTEAFF
TGTGCCAGCAGCTTAGAGCCTCTGAACACTGAAGCTTTCTTT
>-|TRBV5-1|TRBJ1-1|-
CASSFGPTRWDTEAFF
TGCGCCAGCAGCTTTGGACCGACCAGGTGGGACACTGAAGCTTTCTTT
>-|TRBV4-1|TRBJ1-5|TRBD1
CASSQGQDSRPQHF
TGCGCCAGCAGCCAGGGACAGGACTCGCGGCCCCAGCATTTT
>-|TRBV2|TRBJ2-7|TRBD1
CASRSQGWSYEQYF
TGTGCCAGCAGGTCACAGGGGTGGTCCTACGAGCAGTACTTC
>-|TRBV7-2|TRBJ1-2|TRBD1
CASSRKSGTGTNYGYTF
TGTGCCAGCAGCCGTAAATCTGGGACAGGGACTAACTATGGCTACACCTTC
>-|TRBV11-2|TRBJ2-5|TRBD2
CASSLSLAGFQETQYF
TGTGCCAGCAGCTTAAGTCTAGCGGGGTTCCAAGAGACCCAGTACTTC